Listed below are T cell receptor beta chains from one sample, sequenced in a study of blood T cells in healthy people across ages. TCRdb reprocessed the 5' RACE reads with MiXCR, giving one entry per CDR3 protein. In the table there are fewer than 1.5 million distinct CDR3 sequences, about 43% of which are singletons. The sequenced material came from blood. These receptors originate from a woman under 30 in good health. The CDR3 runs from the conserved cysteine through the conserved F or W. Each record gives: J gene, V gene, D gene, clone size, CDR3 protein, CDR3 DNA. A D gene is named only where the DNA matches it firmly. Not all rows give a size; the values are once, few, many and, for expanded clones, a class.

j_gene: TRBJ2-5
v_gene: TRBV20-1
d_gene: .
abundance: few
CDR3aa: CSASPLGGRETQYF
CDR3nt: TGCAGTGCTAGTCCCCTGGGGGGGCGGGAGACCCAGTACTTC

j_gene: TRBJ1-6
v_gene: TRBV12-3/TRBV12-4
d_gene: TRBD1
abundance: .
CDR3aa: CASTGTGWSYNSPLHF
CDR3nt: TGTGCCAGCACCGGGACAGGGTGGTCCTATAATTCACCCCTCCACTTT

j_gene: TRBJ2-1
v_gene: TRBV12-3/TRBV12-4
d_gene: .
abundance: .
CDR3aa: CASTLRIRYNEQFF
CDR3nt: TGTGCCAGCACCCTTCGGATTCGATACAATGAGCAGTTCTTC

j_gene: TRBJ1-6
v_gene: TRBV7-6
d_gene: .
abundance: .
CDR3aa: CASSAGGARSPLHF
CDR3nt: TGTGCCAGCAGCGCAGGTGGGGCTAGGTCACCCCTCCACTTT

j_gene: TRBJ1-5
v_gene: TRBV6-1
d_gene: .
abundance: few
CDR3aa: CASSGDPGNQPQHF
CDR3nt: TGTGCCAGCAGTGGGGACCCGGGCAATCAGCCCCAGCATTTT

j_gene: TRBJ1-5
v_gene: TRBV7-2
d_gene: .
abundance: few
CDR3aa: CASSLGSGRINQPQHF
CDR3nt: TGTGCCAGCAGCTTAGGTTCGGGACGGATCAATCAGCCCCAGCATTTT

j_gene: TRBJ1-5
v_gene: TRBV15
d_gene: .
abundance: .
CDR3aa: CATSRGAGDIPSQPQHF
CDR3nt: TGTGCCACCAGCAGAGGGGCAGGGGACATCCCAAGCCAGCCCCAGCATTTT

j_gene: TRBJ1-2
v_gene: TRBV28
d_gene: .
abundance: few
CDR3aa: CASTSTGTPYGYTF
CDR3nt: TGTGCCAGCACCTCGACCGGGACACCCTATGGCTACACCTTC

j_gene: TRBJ2-7
v_gene: TRBV12-3/TRBV12-4
d_gene: .
abundance: few
CDR3aa: CASSFGSNLNYEQYF
CDR3nt: TGTGCCAGCAGTTTTGGGAGCAACCTTAACTACGAGCAGTACTTC

j_gene: TRBJ2-5
v_gene: TRBV5-1
d_gene: .
abundance: .
CDR3aa: CASSIAPTGRGETQYF
CDR3nt: TGCGCCAGCAGCATTGCCCCGACAGGTCGGGGGGAGACCCAGTACTTC

j_gene: TRBJ2-1
v_gene: TRBV27
d_gene: TRBD2
abundance: few
CDR3aa: CASSLTRGGEQFF
CDR3nt: TGTGCCAGCAGTTTAACCCGCGGGGGAGAGCAGTTCTTC

j_gene: TRBJ2-1
v_gene: TRBV5-1
d_gene: TRBD2
abundance: .
CDR3aa: CASQTRTSGYNEQFF
CDR3nt: TGCGCCAGCCAGACGCGGACTAGCGGCTACAATGAGCAGTTCTTC

j_gene: TRBJ1-4
v_gene: TRBV15
d_gene: .
abundance: .
CDR3aa: CATSDRAGNEKLFF
CDR3nt: TGTGCCACCAGCGACCGAGCGGGCAATGAAAAACTGTTTTTT

j_gene: TRBJ2-1
v_gene: TRBV5-1
d_gene: .
abundance: few
CDR3aa: CASSPAGLRRDNEQFF
CDR3nt: TGCGCCAGCAGCCCCGCGGGACTCCGTAGAGACAATGAGCAGTTCTTC

j_gene: TRBJ2-7
v_gene: TRBV28
d_gene: TRBD1
abundance: .
CDR3aa: CASSLYEGQGFSYEQYF
CDR3nt: TGTGCCAGCAGTTTATATGAGGGACAGGGGTTCTCCTACGAGCAGTACTTC

j_gene: TRBJ2-1
v_gene: TRBV6-5
d_gene: TRBD2
abundance: .
CDR3aa: CASRTTPGLGEGEQFF
CDR3nt: TGTGCCAGCAGGACGACACCGGGACTAGGTGAGGGTGAGCAGTTCTTC

j_gene: TRBJ2-7
v_gene: TRBV6-4
d_gene: .
abundance: .
CDR3aa: CASKGKAVVYEQYF
CDR3nt: TGTGCCAGCAAAGGGAAGGCGGTTGTGTACGAGCAGTACTTC

j_gene: TRBJ2-1
v_gene: TRBV18
d_gene: TRBD2
abundance: few
CDR3aa: CASSPWRASGPKSSYNEQFF
CDR3nt: TGTGCCAGCTCACCCTGGCGGGCTAGCGGACCTAAAAGCTCCTACAATGAGCAGTTCTTC

j_gene: TRBJ2-5
v_gene: TRBV4-1
d_gene: .
abundance: .
CDR3aa: CASSQERRGQGVTQYF
CDR3nt: TGCGCCAGCAGCCAAGAGAGGAGGGGGCAAGGAGTGACCCAGTACTTC

j_gene: TRBJ1-2
v_gene: TRBV28
d_gene: .
abundance: .
CDR3aa: CASSSPSFVVSGIHGYTF
CDR3nt: TGTGCCAGCAGTTCCCCCTCCTTCGTCGTTTCGGGGATTCATGGCTACACCTTC

j_gene: TRBJ2-7
v_gene: TRBV20-1
d_gene: .
abundance: .
CDR3aa: CSASTGGTYEQYF
CDR3nt: TGCAGTGCGTCGACTGGAGGAACCTACGAGCAGTACTTC

j_gene: TRBJ2-1
v_gene: TRBV15
d_gene: TRBD2
abundance: few
CDR3aa: CATSTGASGRNEQFF
CDR3nt: TGTGCCACCAGTACCGGGGCTAGCGGGAGAAATGAGCAGTTCTTC

j_gene: TRBJ1-4
v_gene: TRBV6-1
d_gene: TRBD1
abundance: .
CDR3aa: CASSEGQGDEKLFF
CDR3nt: TGTGCCAGCAGTGAGGGACAGGGGGATGAAAAACTGTTTTTT

j_gene: TRBJ2-1
v_gene: TRBV10-3
d_gene: .
abundance: .
CDR3aa: CAISEAEDEQFF
CDR3nt: TGTGCCATCAGTGAAGCGGAGGATGAGCAGTTCTTC

j_gene: TRBJ2-3
v_gene: TRBV20-1
d_gene: .
abundance: .
CDR3aa: CSARLALRFPDTQYF
CDR3nt: TGCAGTGCTAGATTAGCCTTGCGGTTCCCAGATACGCAGTATTTT

j_gene: TRBJ2-1
v_gene: TRBV12-3/TRBV12-4
d_gene: .
abundance: few
CDR3aa: CASSFGPEGSGQFF
CDR3nt: TGTGCCAGCAGTTTTGGCCCAGAGGGATCAGGGCAGTTCTTC

j_gene: TRBJ1-2
v_gene: TRBV7-8
d_gene: TRBD1
abundance: .
CDR3aa: CASSPTSGRTGGYTF
CDR3nt: TGTGCCAGCAGTCCCACAAGCGGGCGGACAGGCGGCTACACCTTC

j_gene: TRBJ2-5
v_gene: TRBV10-3
d_gene: TRBD2
abundance: few
CDR3aa: CAISPSGETQYF
CDR3nt: TGTGCCATCAGTCCTAGCGGAGAGACCCAGTACTTC

j_gene: TRBJ2-7
v_gene: TRBV14
d_gene: .
abundance: .
CDR3aa: CASSHGGLTGYFYEQYF
CDR3nt: TGTGCCAGCAGCCATGGGGGGCTAACGGGATATTTTTACGAGCAGTACTTC

j_gene: TRBJ2-7
v_gene: TRBV12-3/TRBV12-4
d_gene: .
abundance: few
CDR3aa: CASSLVQFGEQYF
CDR3nt: TGTGCCAGCAGTTTAGTACAGTTCGGGGAGCAGTACTTC

j_gene: TRBJ2-5
v_gene: TRBV7-9
d_gene: .
abundance: few
CDR3aa: CASSATVETQYF
CDR3nt: TGTGCCAGCAGCGCGACAGTGGAGACCCAGTACTTC

j_gene: TRBJ2-1
v_gene: TRBV4-1
d_gene: .
abundance: .
CDR3aa: CASSALKSSYNEQFF
CDR3nt: TGCGCCAGCAGCGCACTAAAAAGCTCCTACAATGAGCAGTTCTTC

j_gene: TRBJ2-3
v_gene: TRBV27
d_gene: TRBD2
abundance: few
CDR3aa: CASSSIRLAGGTDTQYF
CDR3nt: TGTGCCAGCAGTTCAATTCGACTAGCGGGGGGCACAGATACGCAGTATTTT

j_gene: TRBJ2-7
v_gene: TRBV10-3
d_gene: .
abundance: few
CDR3aa: CAISDGGPYEQYF
CDR3nt: TGTGCCATCAGTGATGGGGGGCCCTACGAGCAGTACTTC

j_gene: TRBJ2-3
v_gene: TRBV24-1
d_gene: .
abundance: .
CDR3aa: CATEKGPTQYF
CDR3nt: TGTGCCACCGAAAAGGGTCCTACGCAGTATTTT

j_gene: TRBJ2-3
v_gene: TRBV3-1
d_gene: TRBD1
abundance: .
CDR3aa: CTSSHEGGQDTQYF
CDR3nt: TGTACCAGCAGCCACGAAGGGGGCCAAGATACGCAGTATTTT

j_gene: TRBJ2-1
v_gene: TRBV2
d_gene: .
abundance: few
CDR3aa: CASSEAGTYNEQFF
CDR3nt: TGTGCCAGCAGTGAAGCGGGGACCTACAATGAGCAGTTCTTC

j_gene: TRBJ2-3
v_gene: TRBV27
d_gene: .
abundance: few
CDR3aa: CASSVSGRSTDTQYF
CDR3nt: TGTGCCAGCAGTGTAAGCGGTCGATCCACAGATACGCAGTATTTT

j_gene: TRBJ1-2
v_gene: TRBV2
d_gene: TRBD1
abundance: .
CDR3aa: CASWTGNYGYTF
CDR3nt: TGTGCCAGTTGGACAGGGAACTATGGCTACACCTTC

j_gene: TRBJ2-7
v_gene: TRBV2
d_gene: .
abundance: few
CDR3aa: CASRGRVSYEQYF
CDR3nt: TGTGCCAGCAGGGGCAGGGTGAGCTACGAGCAGTACTTC

j_gene: TRBJ2-1
v_gene: TRBV11-2
d_gene: .
abundance: .
CDR3aa: CASSLGSGIYEQFF
CDR3nt: TGTGCCAGCAGCTTAGGATCTGGCATCTATGAGCAGTTCTTC

j_gene: TRBJ1-1
v_gene: TRBV10-3
d_gene: .
abundance: .
CDR3aa: CAISHTGTEAFF
CDR3nt: TGTGCCATCAGTCATACAGGCACTGAAGCTTTCTTT

j_gene: TRBJ2-3
v_gene: TRBV5-1
d_gene: .
abundance: few
CDR3aa: CASSLLGSGTDTQYF
CDR3nt: TGCGCCAGCAGCCTTTTAGGGAGCGGCACAGATACGCAGTATTTT

j_gene: TRBJ1-5
v_gene: TRBV4-1
d_gene: .
abundance: .
CDR3aa: CASSQERVSQPQHF
CDR3nt: TGCGCCAGCAGCCAAGAGAGGGTTTCACAACCCCAGCATTTT

j_gene: TRBJ2-7
v_gene: TRBV20-1
d_gene: TRBD1
abundance: .
CDR3aa: CSAQEWGQTRGRGNEQYF
CDR3nt: TGCAGTGCTCAAGAGTGGGGACAGACCAGAGGACGGGGCAATGAGCAGTACTTC

j_gene: TRBJ2-1
v_gene: TRBV2
d_gene: .
abundance: .
CDR3aa: CATTDSYNEQFF
CDR3nt: TGTGCCACTACTGACAGTTACAATGAGCAGTTCTTC

j_gene: TRBJ2-1
v_gene: TRBV7-9
d_gene: .
abundance: few
CDR3aa: CASSLVFNEQFF
CDR3nt: TGTGCCAGCAGCTTAGTTTTTAATGAGCAGTTCTTC

j_gene: TRBJ2-5
v_gene: TRBV7-2
d_gene: .
abundance: once
CDR3aa: CASSPAGQRETQYF
CDR3nt: TGTGCCAGCAGCCCGGCCGGCCAGAGGGAGACCCAGTACTTC

j_gene: TRBJ1-2
v_gene: TRBV4-1
d_gene: .
abundance: .
CDR3aa: CASSHAPEVYGYTF
CDR3nt: TGCGCCAGCAGCCACGCGCCGGAAGTTTATGGCTACACCTTC

j_gene: TRBJ2-1
v_gene: TRBV11-2
d_gene: TRBD2
abundance: .
CDR3aa: CASSSSGRANEQFF
CDR3nt: TGTGCCAGCAGCTCTAGCGGGAGGGCCAATGAGCAGTTCTTC

j_gene: TRBJ2-2
v_gene: TRBV25-1
d_gene: TRBD2
abundance: .
CDR3aa: CASSSLGLAVGELFF
CDR3nt: TGTGCCAGCAGTTCCCTGGGACTAGCAGTTGGGGAGCTGTTTTTT

j_gene: TRBJ2-3
v_gene: TRBV6-1
d_gene: TRBD2
abundance: .
CDR3aa: CASALAPRTSGYTDTQYF
CDR3nt: TGTGCCAGCGCCCTAGCGCCCAGGACTAGCGGATACACAGATACGCAGTATTTT

j_gene: TRBJ2-7
v_gene: TRBV10-3
d_gene: TRBD2
abundance: .
CDR3aa: CAISESRGSAYEQYF
CDR3nt: TGTGCCATCAGTGAGTCACGCGGGAGCGCTTACGAGCAGTACTTC

j_gene: TRBJ2-5
v_gene: TRBV7-8
d_gene: .
abundance: .
CDR3aa: CASSPLRIVETQYF
CDR3nt: TGTGCCAGCAGCCCGCTCCGCATAGTCGAGACCCAGTACTTC

j_gene: TRBJ1-1
v_gene: TRBV27
d_gene: .
abundance: .
CDR3aa: CASSYGARGAEAFF
CDR3nt: TGTGCCAGCAGTTACGGGGCAAGGGGAGCTGAAGCTTTCTTT

j_gene: TRBJ2-1
v_gene: TRBV6-1
d_gene: .
abundance: many
CDR3aa: CASSEALQAGNNEQFF
CDR3nt: TGTGCCAGCAGTGAAGCGCTTCAGGCCGGAAACAATGAGCAGTTCTTC

j_gene: TRBJ2-1
v_gene: TRBV29-1
d_gene: .
abundance: many
CDR3aa: CSAPSGGYEQFF
CDR3nt: TGCAGCGCTCCCTCGGGGGGCTATGAGCAGTTCTTC

j_gene: TRBJ1-2
v_gene: TRBV29-1
d_gene: .
abundance: .
CDR3aa: CSVLTLPPGYTF
CDR3nt: TGCAGCGTCCTGACACTCCCCCCGGGCTACACCTTC

j_gene: TRBJ1-2
v_gene: TRBV20-1
d_gene: .
abundance: .
CDR3aa: CSASKNQDRSGYTF
CDR3nt: TGCAGTGCTTCAAAGAACCAGGACAGATCGGGCTACACCTTC

j_gene: TRBJ2-1
v_gene: TRBV9
d_gene: TRBD1
abundance: few
CDR3aa: CASSVAGTGGRSYNEQFF
CDR3nt: TGTGCCAGCAGCGTAGCGGGGACAGGGGGCCGCTCCTACAATGAGCAGTTCTTC